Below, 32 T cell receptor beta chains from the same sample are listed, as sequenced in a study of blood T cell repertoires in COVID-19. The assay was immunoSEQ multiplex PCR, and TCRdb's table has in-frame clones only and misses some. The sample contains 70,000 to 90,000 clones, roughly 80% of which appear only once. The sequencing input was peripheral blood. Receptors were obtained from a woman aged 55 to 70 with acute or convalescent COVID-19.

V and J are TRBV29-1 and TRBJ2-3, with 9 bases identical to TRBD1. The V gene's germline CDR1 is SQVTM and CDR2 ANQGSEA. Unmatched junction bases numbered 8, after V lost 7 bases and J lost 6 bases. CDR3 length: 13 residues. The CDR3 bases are TGCAGCGCGGAACAGGGGGCTCGTGATACGCAGTATTTT. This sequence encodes CSAEQGARDTQYF.

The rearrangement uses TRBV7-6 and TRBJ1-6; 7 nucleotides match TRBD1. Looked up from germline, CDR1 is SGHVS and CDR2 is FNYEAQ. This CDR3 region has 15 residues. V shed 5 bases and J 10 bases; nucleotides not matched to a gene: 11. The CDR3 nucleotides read TGTGCCAGCAGCACCCGACAGGGAAGGGACTCACCCCTCCACTTT. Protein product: CASSTRQGRDSPLHF.

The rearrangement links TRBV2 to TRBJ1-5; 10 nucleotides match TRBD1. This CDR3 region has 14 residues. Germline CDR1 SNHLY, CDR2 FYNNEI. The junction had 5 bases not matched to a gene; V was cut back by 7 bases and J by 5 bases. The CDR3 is CASMSDRGYQPQHF. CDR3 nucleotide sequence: TGTGCCAGCATGTCGGACAGGGGGTATCAGCCCCAGCATTTT.

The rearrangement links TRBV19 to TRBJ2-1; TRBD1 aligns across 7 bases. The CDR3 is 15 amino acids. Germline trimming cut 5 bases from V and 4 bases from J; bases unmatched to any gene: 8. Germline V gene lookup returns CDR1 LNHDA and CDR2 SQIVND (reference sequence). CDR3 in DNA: TGTGCCAGTAGTCTGACAGGGTCTGTGTACAATGAGCAGTTCTTC. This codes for CASSLTGSVYNEQFF.

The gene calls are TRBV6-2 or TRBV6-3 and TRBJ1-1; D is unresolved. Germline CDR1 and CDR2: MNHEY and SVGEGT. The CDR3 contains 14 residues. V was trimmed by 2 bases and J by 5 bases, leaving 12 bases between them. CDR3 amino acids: CASSYIPSGTEAFF. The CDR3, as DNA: TGTGCCAGCAGTTACATCCCTTCGGGGACTGAAGCTTTCTTT.

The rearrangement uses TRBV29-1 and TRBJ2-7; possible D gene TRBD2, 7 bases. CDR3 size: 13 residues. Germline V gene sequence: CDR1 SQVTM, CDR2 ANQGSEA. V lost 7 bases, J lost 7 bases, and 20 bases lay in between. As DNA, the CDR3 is TGCAGCGCCCAAAGGGGGGGAAGTTGGGAGCAGTACTTC. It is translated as CSAQRGGSWEQYF.

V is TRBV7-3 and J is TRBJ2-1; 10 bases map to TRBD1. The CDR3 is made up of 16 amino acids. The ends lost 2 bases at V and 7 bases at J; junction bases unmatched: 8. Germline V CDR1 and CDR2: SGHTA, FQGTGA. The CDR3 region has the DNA TGTGCCAGCAGCTTAGCAAGGACAGGGGGATTGAATGAGCAGTTCTTC. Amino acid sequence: CASSLARTGGLNEQFF.

This chain's CDR3 is CAWSPTGEQPQHF. DNA for the CDR3: TGTGCCTGGAGCCCTACAGGGGAACAGCCCCAGCATTTT. This rearrangement joins TRBV30 to TRBJ1-5, with TRBD1 matching over 7 bases. CDR3 length: 13 residues. Germline V gives CDR1 GTSNPN, CDR2 SVGIG (reference sequence). The J segment lost 7 bases and the V segment lost 3 bases, leaving 6 bases of the junction unmatched.

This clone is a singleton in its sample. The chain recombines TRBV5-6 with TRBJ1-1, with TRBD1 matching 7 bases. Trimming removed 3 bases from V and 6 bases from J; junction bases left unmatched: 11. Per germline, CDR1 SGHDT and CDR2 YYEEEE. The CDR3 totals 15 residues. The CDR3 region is CASSWTPQGRSEAFF. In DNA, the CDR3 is TGTGCCAGCAGCTGGACCCCACAGGGGCGGTCTGAAGCTTTCTTT.

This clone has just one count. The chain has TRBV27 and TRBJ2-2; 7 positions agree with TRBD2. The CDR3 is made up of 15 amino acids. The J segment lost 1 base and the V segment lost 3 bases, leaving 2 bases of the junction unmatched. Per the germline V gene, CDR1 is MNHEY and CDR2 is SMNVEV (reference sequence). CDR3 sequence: CASSFWGGNTGELFF. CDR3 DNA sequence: TGTGCCAGCAGTTTTTGGGGGGGGAACACCGGGGAGCTGTTTTTT.

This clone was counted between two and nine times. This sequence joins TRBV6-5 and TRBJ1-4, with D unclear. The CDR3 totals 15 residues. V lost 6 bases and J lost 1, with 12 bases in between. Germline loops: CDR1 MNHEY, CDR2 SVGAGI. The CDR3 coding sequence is TGTGCCAGCAGAGCTTTGTACGGAACTAATGAAAAACTGTTTTTT. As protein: CASRALYGTNEKLFF.

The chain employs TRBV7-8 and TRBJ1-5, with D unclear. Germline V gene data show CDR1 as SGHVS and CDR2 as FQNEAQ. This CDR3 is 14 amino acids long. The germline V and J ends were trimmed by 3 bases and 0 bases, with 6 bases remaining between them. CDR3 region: CASSFRFSNQPQHF. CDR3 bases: TGTGCCAGCAGCTTTCGGTTTAGCAATCAGCCCCAGCATTTT. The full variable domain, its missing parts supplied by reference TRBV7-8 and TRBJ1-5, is GAGVSQSPRYKVAKRGQDVALRCDPISGHVSLFWYQQALGQGPEFLTYFQNEAQLDKSGLPSDRFFAERPEGSVSTLKIQRTQQEDSAVYLCASSFRFSNQPQHFGDGTRLSIL.

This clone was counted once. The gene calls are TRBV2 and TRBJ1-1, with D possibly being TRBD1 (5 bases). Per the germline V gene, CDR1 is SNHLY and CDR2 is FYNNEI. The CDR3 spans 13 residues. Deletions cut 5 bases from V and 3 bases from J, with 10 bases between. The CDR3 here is CASSSQGHTEAFF. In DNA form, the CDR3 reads TGTGCCAGCAGTTCTCAGGGCCACACTGAAGCTTTCTTT.

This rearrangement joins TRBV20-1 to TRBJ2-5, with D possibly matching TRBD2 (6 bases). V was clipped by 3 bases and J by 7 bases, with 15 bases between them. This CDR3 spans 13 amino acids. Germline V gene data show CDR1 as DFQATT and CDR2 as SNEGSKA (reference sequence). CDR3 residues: CSASSSGVGTQYF. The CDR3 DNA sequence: TGCAGTGCTAGTTCCTCGGGGGTAGGGACCCAGTACTTC.

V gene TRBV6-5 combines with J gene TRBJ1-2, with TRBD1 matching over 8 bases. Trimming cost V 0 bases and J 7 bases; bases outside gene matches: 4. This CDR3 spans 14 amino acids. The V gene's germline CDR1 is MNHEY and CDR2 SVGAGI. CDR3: CASSYSSGGPGYTF. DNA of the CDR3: TGTGCCAGCAGTTACTCATCAGGGGGCCCTGGCTACACCTTC.

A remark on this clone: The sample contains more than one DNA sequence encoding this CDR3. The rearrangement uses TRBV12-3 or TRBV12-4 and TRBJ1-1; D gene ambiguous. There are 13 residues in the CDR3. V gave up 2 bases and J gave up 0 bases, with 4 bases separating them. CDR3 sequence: CASSLRLNTEAFF. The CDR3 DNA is TGTGCCAGCAGTTTACGGTTGAACACTGAAGCTTTCTTT.

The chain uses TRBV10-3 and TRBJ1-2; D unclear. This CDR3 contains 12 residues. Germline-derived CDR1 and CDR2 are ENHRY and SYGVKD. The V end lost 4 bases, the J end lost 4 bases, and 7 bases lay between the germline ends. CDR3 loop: CAISGEVYGYTF. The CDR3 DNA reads TGTGCCATCAGTGGGGAGGTCTATGGCTACACCTTC.

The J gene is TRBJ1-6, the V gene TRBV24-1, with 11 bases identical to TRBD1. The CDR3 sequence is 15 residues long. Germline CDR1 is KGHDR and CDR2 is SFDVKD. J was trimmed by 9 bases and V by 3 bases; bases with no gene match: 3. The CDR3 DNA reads TGTGCCACCAGTGATGGACAGGGGGCCGGTTCACCCCTCCACTTT. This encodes CATSDGQGAGSPLHF.

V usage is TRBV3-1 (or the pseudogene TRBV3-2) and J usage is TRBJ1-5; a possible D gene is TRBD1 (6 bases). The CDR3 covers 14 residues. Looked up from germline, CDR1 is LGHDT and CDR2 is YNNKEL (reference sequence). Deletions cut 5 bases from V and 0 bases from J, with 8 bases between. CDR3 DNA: TGTGCCAGCAGCAGGGGGAATAGCAATCAGCCCCAGCATTTT. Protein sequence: CASSRGNSNQPQHF.

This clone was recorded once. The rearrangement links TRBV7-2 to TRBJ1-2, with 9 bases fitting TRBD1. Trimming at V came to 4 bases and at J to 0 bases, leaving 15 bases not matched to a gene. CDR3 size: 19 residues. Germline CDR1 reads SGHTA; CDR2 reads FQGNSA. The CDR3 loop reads CASSSPGQGGGRANYGYTF. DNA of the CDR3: TGTGCCAGCAGCTCCCCGGGACAGGGTGGTGGAAGAGCTAACTATGGCTACACCTTC.

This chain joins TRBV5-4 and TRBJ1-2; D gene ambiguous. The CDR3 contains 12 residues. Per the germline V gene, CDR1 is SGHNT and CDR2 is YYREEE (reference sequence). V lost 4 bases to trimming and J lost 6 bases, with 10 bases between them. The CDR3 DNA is TGTGCCAGCAGCCGAGATCGAGATGGCTACACCTTC. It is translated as CASSRDRDGYTF.

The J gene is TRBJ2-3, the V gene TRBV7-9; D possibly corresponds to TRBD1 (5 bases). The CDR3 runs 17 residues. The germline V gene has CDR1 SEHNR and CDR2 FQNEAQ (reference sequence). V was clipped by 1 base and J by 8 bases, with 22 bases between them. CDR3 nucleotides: TGTGCCAGCAGCTTAGTAGAAGGTTTCAGACAGCGAGGTACGCAGTATTTT. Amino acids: CASSLVEGFRQRGTQYF.

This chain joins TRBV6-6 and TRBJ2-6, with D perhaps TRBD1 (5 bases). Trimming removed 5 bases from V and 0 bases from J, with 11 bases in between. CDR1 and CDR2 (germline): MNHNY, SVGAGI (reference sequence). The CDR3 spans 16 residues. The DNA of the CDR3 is TGTGCCAGCAGTCCATTTCAGGGCTCTGGGGCCAACGTCCTGACTTTC. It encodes CASSPFQGSGANVLTF.

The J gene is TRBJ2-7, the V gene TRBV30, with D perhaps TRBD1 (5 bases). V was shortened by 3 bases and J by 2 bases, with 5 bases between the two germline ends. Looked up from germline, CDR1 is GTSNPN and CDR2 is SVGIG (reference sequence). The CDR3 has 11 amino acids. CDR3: CAWRTAYEQYF. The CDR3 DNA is TGTGCCTGGAGGACAGCCTACGAGCAGTACTTC.

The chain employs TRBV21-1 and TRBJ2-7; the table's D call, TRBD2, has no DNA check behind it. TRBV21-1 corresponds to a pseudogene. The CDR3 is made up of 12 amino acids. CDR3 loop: CASSTERYEQYV. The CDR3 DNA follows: TGTGCCAGCAGCACCGAGCGCTACGAGCAGTACGTC.

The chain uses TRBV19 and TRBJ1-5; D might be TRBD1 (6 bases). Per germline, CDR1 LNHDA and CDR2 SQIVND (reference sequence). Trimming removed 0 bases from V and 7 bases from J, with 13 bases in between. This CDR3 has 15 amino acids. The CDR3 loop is CASSIDPGGTQPQHF. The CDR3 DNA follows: TGTGCCAGTAGTATAGATCCGGGGGGCACGCAGCCCCAGCATTTT.

CDR3 amino acids: CASSQPTGKHYGYTF. The DNA of the CDR3 is TGCGCCAGCAGCCAACCCACAGGGAAACACTATGGCTACACCTTC. The chain has TRBV4-1 and TRBJ1-2; possibly TRBD1 for D (6 bases). V was trimmed by 2 bases and J by 3 bases, leaving 13 bases between them. CDR1 is MGHRA, CDR2 YSYEKL, per germline. The CDR3 has 15 residues.

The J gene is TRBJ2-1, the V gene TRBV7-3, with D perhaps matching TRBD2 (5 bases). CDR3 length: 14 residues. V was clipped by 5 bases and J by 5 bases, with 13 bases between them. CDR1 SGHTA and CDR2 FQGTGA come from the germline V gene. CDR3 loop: CASSLEGSDNEQFF. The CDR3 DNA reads TGTGCCAGCAGCCTCGAGGGATCGGACAATGAGCAGTTCTTC.

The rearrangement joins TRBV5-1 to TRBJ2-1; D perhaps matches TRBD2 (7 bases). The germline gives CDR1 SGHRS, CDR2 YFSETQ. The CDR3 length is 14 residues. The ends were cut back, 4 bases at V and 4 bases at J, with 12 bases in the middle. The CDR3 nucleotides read TGCGCCAGCAGCGGGGGGGCCGCGTACAATGAGCAGTTCTTC. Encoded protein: CASSGGAAYNEQFF.

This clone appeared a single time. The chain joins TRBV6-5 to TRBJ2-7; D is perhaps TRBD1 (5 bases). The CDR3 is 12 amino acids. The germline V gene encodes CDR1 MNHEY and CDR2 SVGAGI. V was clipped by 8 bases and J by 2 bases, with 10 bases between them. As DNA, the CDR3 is TGTGCCAGCGAAGGGGTCACCTACGAGCAGTACGTC. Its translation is CASEGVTYEQYV.

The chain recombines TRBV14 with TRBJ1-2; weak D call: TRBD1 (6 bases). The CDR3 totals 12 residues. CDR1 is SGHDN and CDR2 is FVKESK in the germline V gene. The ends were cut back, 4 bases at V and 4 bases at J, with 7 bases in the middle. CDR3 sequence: CASSPDSYGYTF. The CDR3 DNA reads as TGTGCCAGCAGCCCGGACAGCTATGGCTACACCTTC.

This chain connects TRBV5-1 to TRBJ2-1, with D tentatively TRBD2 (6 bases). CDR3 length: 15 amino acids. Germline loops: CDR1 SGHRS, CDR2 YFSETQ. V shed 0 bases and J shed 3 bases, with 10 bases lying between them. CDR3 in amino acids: CASSLDGLNYNEQFF. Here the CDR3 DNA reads TGCGCCAGCAGCTTGGACGGACTAAACTACAATGAGCAGTTCTTC. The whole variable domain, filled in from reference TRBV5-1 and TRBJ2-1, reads KAGVTQTPRYLIKTRGQQVTLSCSPISGHRSVSWYQQTPGQGLQFLFEYFSETQRNKGNFPGRFSGRQFSNSRSEMNVSTLELGDSALYLCASSLDGLNYNEQFFGPGTRLTVL.